The 25 T cell receptor beta chains given below trace back to one sample, sequenced in a study of blood T cell repertoires in COVID-19. The repertoire was sequenced with immunoSEQ multiplex PCR; TCRdb's copy has only in-frame clones and lacks some. The profile shows roughly 170,000 clones, about 87% of them singletons. The specimen was peripheral blood. The receptors were gathered from a woman younger than 35 who had recovered from COVID-19.

V is TRBV6-5 and J is TRBJ1-1; TRBD1 might be the D (5 bases). The ends were cut back, 4 bases at V and 2 bases at J, with 8 bases in the middle. The CDR3 runs to 13 residues. The germline V gene has CDR1 MNHEY and CDR2 SVGAGI. CDR3 coding DNA: TGTGCCAGCAGTTCAGGGATCAACACTGAAGCTTTCTTT. Encoded protein: CASSSGINTEAFF.

The rearrangement joins TRBV19 to TRBJ1-6; possible D gene TRBD1, 5 bases. V was cut by 6 bases and J by 4 bases, with 10 bases left in between. CDR1 and CDR2 (germline): LNHDA, SQIVND (reference sequence). The CDR3 has 14 amino acids. CDR3 residues: CASRPTAYNSPLHF. Written as DNA, the CDR3 is TGTGCCAGTAGGCCGACAGCTTATAATTCACCCCTCCACTTT. Full variable domain (rest looked up from reference TRBV19 and TRBJ1-6): DGGITQSPKYLFRKEGQNVTLSCEQNLNHDAMYWYRQDPGQGLRLIYYSQIVNDFQKGDIAEGYSVSREKKESFPLTVTSAQKNPTAFYLCASRPTAYNSPLHFGNGTRLTVT.

V and J are TRBV7-9 and TRBJ2-1, with D unclear. In germline, CDR1 is SEHNR, CDR2 FQNEAQ (reference sequence). The CDR3 extends over 12 amino acids. V was cut by 4 bases and J by 5 bases, with 6 bases left in between. This chain's CDR3 is CASSWQDNEQFF. In nucleotides, the CDR3 is TGTGCCAGCAGCTGGCAGGACAATGAGCAGTTCTTC. Drawing the rest from reference TRBV7-9 and TRBJ2-1, the complete variable domain is DTGVSQNPRHKITKRGQNVTFRCDPISEHNRLYWYRQTLGQGPEFLTYFQNEAQLEKSRLLSDRFSAERPKGSFSTLEIQRTEQGDSAMYLCASSWQDNEQFFGPGTRLTVL.

J is TRBJ1-6 and V is TRBV5-1, with 7 bases identical to TRBD1. With V trimmed by 1 base and J by 7 bases, 8 bases remained unmatched. CDR3 length equals 16 residues. Germline CDR1 is SGHRS and CDR2 is YFSETQ. The CDR3 reads CASSLTSRDSNSPLHF. DNA of the CDR3: TGCGCCAGCAGCTTGACCTCCCGGGACAGCAATTCACCCCTCCACTTT.

The chain carries TRBV5-1 and TRBJ2-7; 9 bases fit TRBD1. Germline V gene sequence: CDR1 SGHRS, CDR2 YFSETQ. The CDR3 is 15 residues long. With V trimmed by 2 bases and J by 3 bases, 6 bases remained unmatched. DNA for the CDR3: TGCGCCAGCAGCTTTTCTACAGGGGGCTTCTACGAGCAGTACTTC. It encodes CASSFSTGGFYEQYF.

This clone was observed a few times. The rearrangement joins TRBV6-2 or TRBV6-3 to TRBJ2-2; a weak D match, TRBD2 (6 bases). CDR3 size: 15 residues. Trimming removed 0 bases from V and 6 bases from J, with 11 bases in between. CDR1 and CDR2 from the germline V gene are MNHEY and SVGEGT. The CDR3: CASSYSETSPGELFF. CDR3 in DNA: TGTGCCAGCAGTTACTCCGAGACTAGTCCCGGGGAGCTGTTTTTT.

CDR3 sequence reads: CASSLGGRALGNTIYF. For the CDR3, the DNA is TGTGCCAGCAGCTTGGGGGGGCGCGCCCTAGGAAACACCATATATTTT. This rearrangement joins TRBV11-2 to TRBJ1-3, with D perhaps matching TRBD1 (6 bases). Trimming stripped 3 bases from V and 4 bases from J, with 16 bases between. This CDR3 contains 16 residues. Per germline, CDR1 SGHAT and CDR2 FQNNGV.

The chain couples TRBV7-6 to TRBJ2-6; the match to TRBD2 covers 12 bases. The germline CDR1 and CDR2 sequences are SGHVS and FNYEAQ. After removal of 5 bases from V and 2 bases from J, the junction contained 13 bases not matched to a gene. This CDR3 contains 20 residues. CDR3: CASSPRLAGVILPGANVLTF. Written as DNA, the CDR3 is TGTGCCAGCAGCCCACGACTAGCGGGAGTGATTCTACCTGGGGCCAACGTCCTGACTTTC.

This chain connects TRBV28 to TRBJ2-5, with 13 bases that match TRBD2. The V and J ends lost 6 bases and 1 base, in that order; junction bases with no gene match: 8. This CDR3 is built from 17 residues. Germline-derived CDR1 and CDR2 are MDHEN and SYDVKM. The CDR3 DNA is TGTGCCAGCAGATACTCGGGGACTAGCGGGATCCAAGAGACCCAGTACTTC. Its translation: CASRYSGTSGIQETQYF.

J is TRBJ2-5 and V is TRBV4-3; D perhaps matches TRBD2 (6 bases). CDR1 is LGHNA, CDR2 YSLEER, per germline. This CDR3 has 15 amino acids. The germline V and J ends were trimmed by 0 bases and 6 bases, with 14 bases remaining between them. DNA of the CDR3: TGCGCCAGCAGCCAAGATGGGTACGGGGGAAAGACCCAGTACTTC. Its protein is CASSQDGYGGKTQYF.

The rearrangement joins TRBV29-1 to TRBJ1-1; tentatively, D is TRBD1 (6 bases). The CDR3 length is 13 residues. Between the trimmed V and J ends, which lost 7 bases and 1 base, there was a span of 13 bases. CDR1 and CDR2 (germline): SQVTM, ANQGSEA. CDR3 sequence: CSATGTPNTEAFF. In DNA form, the CDR3 reads TGCAGCGCTACAGGGACCCCGAACACTGAAGCTTTCTTT.

This chain links TRBV19 with TRBJ1-1; 8 nucleotides align to TRBD1. The V gene end was trimmed by 4 bases and the J gene end by 1 base; junction bases not matched to a gene: 5. Germline lookup yields CDR1 LNHDA and CDR2 SQIVND (reference sequence). The CDR3 is 15 residues long. In DNA form, the CDR3 reads TGTGCCAGTAGTAGATTCGGGACAGGGAACACTGAAGCTTTCTTT. This codes for CASSRFGTGNTEAFF.

DNA of the CDR3: TGCGCCAGCGCCGAACGGGAGGGGACGAAGACCCAGTACTTC. Its protein is CASAEREGTKTQYF. The chain couples TRBV5-1 to TRBJ2-5; 8 positions match TRBD2. Germline CDR1 reads SGHRS; CDR2 reads YFSETQ. The CDR3 extends over 14 amino acids. The trim removed 7 bases at V and 6 bases at J, leaving 11 bases unmatched.

This chain joins TRBV5-1 and TRBJ2-2; TRBD2 matches 9 bases. The trim removed 3 bases at V and 5 bases at J, leaving 14 bases unmatched. Germline V gene sequence: CDR1 SGHRS, CDR2 YFSETQ. This CDR3 is built from 18 residues. The CDR3 nucleotides are TGCGCCAGCAGCTCCTGGGGTAGCGGGGGCTCCGGGACCGGGGAGCTGTTTTTT. Translating gives CASSSWGSGGSGTGELFF.

V and J are TRBV18 and TRBJ1-1; D not resolved. Per the germline V gene, CDR1 is KGHSH and CDR2 is LQKENI. V lost 5 bases to trimming and J lost 1 base, with 8 bases between them. CDR3 length: 13 residues. CDR3 sequence (DNA): TGTGCCAGCTCAGAAAGACAGAACACTGAAGCTTTCTTT. Encoded protein: CASSERQNTEAFF.

This rearrangement joins TRBV18 to TRBJ1-3; 8 bases align to TRBD1. V lost 3 bases and J lost 3; bases outside the gene matches: 13. Germline assignment: CDR1 KGHSH and CDR2 LQKENI. This CDR3 is built from 18 residues. CDR3 coding DNA: TGTGCCAGCTCACCTCTGTCTGGACAGGGACCAGGTGGAAACACCATATATTTT. This sequence encodes CASSPLSGQGPGGNTIYF.

V gene TRBV28 combines with J gene TRBJ1-2, with 8 positions matching TRBD1. The V and J ends lost 2 bases and 7 bases, in that order; junction bases with no gene match: 9. CDR3 length: 15 amino acids. Germline-derived CDR1 and CDR2 are MDHEN and SYDVKM. CDR3 in DNA: TGTGCCAGCAGTTTAAGAGGACAGGGCTTCCTTGGCTACACCTTC. Its protein is CASSLRGQGFLGYTF.

This clone was counted a single time. The chain is built from TRBV9 and TRBJ2-1; 8 positions match TRBD2. This CDR3 is 15 amino acids long. CDR1 is SGDLS and CDR2 is YYNGEE in the germline V gene. J gave up 4 bases and V 4 bases, and 7 bases lay outside the gene matches. The CDR3 DNA reads as TGTGCCAGCAGCCCGACTAGCGACCCTTACAATGAGCAGTTCTTC. Encoded protein: CASSPTSDPYNEQFF. Full variable domain (remainder filled in from reference TRBV9 and TRBJ2-1): DSGVTQTPKHLITATGQRVTLRCSPRSGDLSVYWYQQSLDQGLQFLIQYYNGEERAKGNILERFSAQQFPDLHSELNLSSLELGDSALYFCASSPTSDPYNEQFFGPGTRLTVL.

This sequence joins TRBV4-1 and TRBJ2-1; TRBD1 might be the D (6 bases). Per germline, CDR1 MGHRA and CDR2 YSYEKL. The V end lost 3 bases, the J end lost 4 bases, and 19 bases lay between the germline ends. The CDR3 spans 17 residues. The CDR3 nucleotides are TGCGCCAGCAGCCACGGCCGAACAGGGCGGAGGTACAATGAGCAGTTCTTC. This translates into CASSHGRTGRRYNEQFF.

The rearrangement links TRBV7-2 to TRBJ1-1; 7 bases map to TRBD1. Trimming at V came to 5 bases and at J to 4 bases, leaving 10 bases not matched to a gene. The CDR3 sequence is 15 residues long. The germline CDR1 and CDR2 sequences are SGHTA and FQGNSA. The CDR3: CASSPRGTVPTEAFF. The CDR3 DNA reads as TGTGCCAGCAGCCCACGGGGGACAGTACCCACTGAAGCTTTCTTT.

The chain is built from TRBV18 and TRBJ2-6, with no clear D. Germline lookup yields CDR1 KGHSH and CDR2 LQKENI. This CDR3 is built from 16 residues. With 0 bases removed from V and 0 bases from J, the gap between germline ends came to 6 bases. In nucleotides, the CDR3 is TGTGCCAGCTCACCACCCGACAACTCTGGGGCCAACGTCCTGACTTTC. Translation gives CASSPPDNSGANVLTF.

The chain carries TRBV14 and TRBJ2-3, with 7 bases matching TRBD2. CDR3 length: 18 residues. Germline V CDR1 and CDR2: SGHDN, FVKESK. V dropped 4 bases and J dropped 1; count of bases not matched to a gene: 14. The CDR3 nucleotides read TGTGCCAGCAGCCGCGAAAGAGATAGACGGGGGGGCACAGATACGCAGTATTTT. Amino acids: CASSRERDRRGGTDTQYF.

CDR3 sequence reads: CASSPAGTGNYEQYF. The CDR3 DNA follows: TGTGCCAGCAGCCCTGCCGGAACAGGGAACTACGAGCAGTACTTC. The rearrangement joins TRBV7-2 to TRBJ2-7, with D possibly being TRBD1 (6 bases). The germline gives CDR1 SGHTA, CDR2 FQGNSA. V was pared by 5 bases and J by 3 bases, with 17 bases between. The CDR3 length is 15 residues.

The chain uses TRBV24-1 and TRBJ2-1; 9 positions match TRBD1. Germline V gene sequence: CDR1 KGHDR, CDR2 SFDVKD. The J segment lost 2 bases and the V segment lost 1 base, leaving 2 bases of the junction unmatched. CDR3 length: 16 amino acids. CDR3 amino acids: CATSDFRTGAYNEQFF. For the CDR3, the DNA is TGTGCCACCAGTGATTTTAGGACAGGGGCCTACAATGAGCAGTTCTTC.

Only one count was recorded for this clone. This chain joins TRBV4-2 and TRBJ2-4, with 8 bases fitting TRBD1. This CDR3 is 15 amino acids long. Per germline, CDR1 LGHNA and CDR2 YNFKEQ. J gave up 9 bases and V 0 bases, and 7 bases lay outside the gene matches. The CDR3 reads CASSQDWQGATIQYF. The CDR3 nucleotides are TGTGCCAGCAGCCAAGATTGGCAGGGGGCTACCATTCAGTACTTC.